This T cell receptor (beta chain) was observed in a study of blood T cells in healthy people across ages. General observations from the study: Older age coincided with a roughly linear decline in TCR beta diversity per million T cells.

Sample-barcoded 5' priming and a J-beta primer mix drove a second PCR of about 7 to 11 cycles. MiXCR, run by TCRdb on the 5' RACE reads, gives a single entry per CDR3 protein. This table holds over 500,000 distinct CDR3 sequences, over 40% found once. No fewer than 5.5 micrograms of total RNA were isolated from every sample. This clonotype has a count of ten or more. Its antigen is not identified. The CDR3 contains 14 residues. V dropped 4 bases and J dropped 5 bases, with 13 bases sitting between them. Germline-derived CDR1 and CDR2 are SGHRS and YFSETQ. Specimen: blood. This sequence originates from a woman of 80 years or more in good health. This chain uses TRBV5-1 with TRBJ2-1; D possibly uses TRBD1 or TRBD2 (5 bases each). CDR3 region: CASSIGTGNNEQFF. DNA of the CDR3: TGCGCCAGCAGCATCGGGACCGGCAACAATGAGCAGTTCTTC.